Here is one T cell receptor beta chain with its context. Antigen specificity is unknown. This record belongs to a study of T cell responses to AZD1222 COVID-19 vaccine. General study points: AZD1222 recipients seropositive at baseline numbered only five to seven. Following two doses of AZD1222, Spike-specific TCR breadth and depth rose.

Measured with immunoSEQ multiplex PCR; TCRdb has only the in-frame clones, and not every one. The sample has about 150,000 clones; around 87% are singletons. CDR3 length: 17 residues. The clonotype was recovered from an adult who received the AZD1222 COVID-19 vaccine. The sample in question was peripheral blood, obtained 28 days after the second AZD1222 dose. The chain uses TRBV12-2 and TRBJ1-5. TRBV12-2 is a listed pseudogene. The CDR3 is CASRLLGEGTSNQPQHF. The CDR3 DNA follows: TGTGCAAGTCGCTTATTAGGGGAGGGGACAAGCAATCAGCCCCAGCATTTT.